This T cell receptor beta chain was retrieved from a study of memory CD8 T cells in hepatitis C reinfection. Study background: HCV reinfection meant a positive HCV RNA test after two negative tests at least 60 days apart. Pre-reinfection samples were taken 55 to 20 weeks before detection.

A word on this clone: Its specificity is not known. One end of the junction varies from germline; a read error may be responsible.

Profiling relied on immunoSEQ multiplex PCR, and the TCRdb table lists in-frame clones only, not all of them. The sample yields approximately 52,000 clones, around 92% seen once. This CDR3 spans 15 amino acids. The V gene's germline CDR1 is SGHNT and CDR2 YYREEE (reference sequence). Points from the study as a whole: About 5 donors were too few for definitive public clonotype conclusions.

Time point meaning: pre-reinfection, 55 to 20 weeks before reinfection detection. No in vitro expansion preceded TCR sequencing of the sorted cells. At all three reinfection time points, viable CD3+ CD8+ CD45RO- cells from a couple of donors served as controls. The V gene is TRBV5-4, the J gene TRBJ2-1; a weak D match, TRBD1 (5 bases). The source material was naive CD8+ T cells sorted from blood. The clonotype was recovered from a man aged 18 to 29 with hepatitis C virus infection. Here the CDR3 DNA reads TGTGCCAGCAGCCCGGTGCAGGGTTTGGTCAATGAGCAGCTCTTC. As protein: CASSPVQGLVNEQLF.